These 9 T cell receptor beta chains were sequenced from one sample in a study of blood T cell repertoires in COVID-19. Using immunoSEQ multiplex PCR, the repertoire was profiled, and TCRdb retains in-frame clones only, with some absent. The sample shows 15,000 to 20,000 clones, around nine tenths of them seen only once. The sample taken for sequencing was peripheral blood. These receptors all stem from a human donor in a cohort sampled during active COVID-19.

CDR3 nucleotide sequence: TGTGCCAGCAGTCCGTGGGGGGACACTGAAGCTTTCTTT. Translation: CASSPWGDTEAFF. V usage is TRBV12-3 or TRBV12-4 and J usage is TRBJ1-1, with a weak D call TRBD1 (5 bases). Trimming pared 5 bases from V and 3 bases from J, leaving 10 bases between. This CDR3 contains 13 residues.

The genes are TRBV5-1 and TRBJ1-1; D is unresolved. The CDR3 spans 14 residues. Trimming took 0 bases from V and 0 from J, leaving 6 bases between them. The germline gives CDR1 SGHRS, CDR2 YFSETQ. CDR3 coding DNA: TGCGCCAGCAGCTTGGACAGTATGAACACTGAAGCTTTCTTT. Translated: CASSLDSMNTEAFF. The full variable domain, in which reference TRBV5-1 and TRBJ1-1 provide the parts outside the CDR3, is KAGVTQTPRYLIKTRGQQVTLSCSPISGHRSVSWYQQTPGQGLQFLFEYFSETQRNKGNFPGRFSGRQFSNSRSEMNVSTLELGDSALYLCASSLDSMNTEAFFGQGTRLTVV.

The chain couples TRBV3-1 (or the pseudogene TRBV3-2) to TRBJ1-1, with D possibly being TRBD1 (6 bases). CDR3 size: 16 residues. Germline values: CDR1 LGHDT, CDR2 YNNKEL (reference sequence). V was pared by 1 base and J by 0 bases, with 12 bases between. The CDR3 region is CASSQAFGQMNTEAFF. The CDR3, as DNA: TGTGCCAGCAGCCAAGCTTTCGGACAGATGAACACTGAAGCTTTCTTT.

This sequence joins TRBV19 and TRBJ1-2; no clear D gene. CDR3 size: 16 residues. The ends were cut back, 3 bases at V and 4 bases at J, with 18 bases in the middle. From germline, CDR1 is LNHDA and CDR2 SQIVND (reference sequence). The CDR3 sequence: CASSIGSSRGSYGYTF. In DNA form, the CDR3 reads TGTGCCAGTAGTATCGGCTCCTCGCGGGGAAGCTATGGCTACACCTTC.

This clone was recorded once. The chain joins TRBV12-3 or TRBV12-4 to TRBJ1-4; 8 bases are a match to TRBD1. This CDR3 has 13 amino acids. J gave up 13 bases and V 3 bases, and 7 bases lay outside the gene matches. CDR3 nucleotide sequence: TGTGCCAGCAGTTTGGGGACAGGCGGGGGACTGTTTTTT. Translation: CASSLGTGGGLFF.

A note on this clone: Its ends do not fully match the called genes, so a read error is possible. This sequence joins TRBV7-9 and TRBJ2-7; D call uncertain. This CDR3 comprises 14 residues. Germline V CDR1 and CDR2: SEHNR, FQNEAQ (reference sequence). The CDR3 DNA sequence: TGTGCCAGCAGCTTAGGGGCAGGCTCCAACGAGCAGTACTTC. It specifies CASSLGAGSNEQYF.

This clone turned up a few times. The CDR3 is CSAREPEKLFF. The DNA of the CDR3 is TGCAGTGCTAGGGAGCCCGAAAAACTGTTTTTT. J is TRBJ1-4 and V is TRBV20-1; D is unclear. The CDR3 totals 11 residues. Germline assignment: CDR1 DFQATT and CDR2 SNEGSKA (reference sequence). V lost 3 bases, J lost 8 bases, and 7 bases lay in between.

V is TRBV7-8 and J is TRBJ1-1; 11 bases fit TRBD1. The CDR3 sequence is 18 residues long. CDR1 and CDR2 (germline): SGHVS, FQNEAQ. Trimming cost V 0 bases and J 5 bases; bases outside gene matches: 11. Here the CDR3 reads CASSLARTGGRGGTEAFF. As DNA, the CDR3 is TGTGCCAGCAGCTTAGCTAGGACAGGGGGCCGAGGGGGTACTGAAGCTTTCTTT.

The chain couples TRBV30 to TRBJ1-5, with TRBD1 matching over 7 bases. With V trimmed by 0 bases and J by 6 bases, 11 bases remained unmatched. Germline-derived CDR1 and CDR2 are GTSNPN and SVGIG (reference sequence). The CDR3 runs to 16 residues. The CDR3: CAWSVTGVGGSQPQHF. CDR3 sequence (DNA): TGTGCCTGGAGTGTAACAGGGGTCGGGGGAAGTCAGCCCCAGCATTTT.